Reported below is one T cell receptor beta chain. Its antigen is still unknown. No base-level quality is on record; no much larger clone is a single base apart. The protocol used for the library was the immunoSEQ multiplex PCR assay. The table was pulled from immuneACCESS by TCRdb, which kept in-frame rearrangements only. Such tables lose some clones; where checked, under half of the loss comes from unresolved V genes, and the rest has no known cause. This sample is represented by approximately 70,000 clones; more than 70% of them were singletons. The ten largest make up roughly 2.4% of the sample. CDR3 length: 14 amino acids, cysteine to phenylalanine. Here the CDR3 DNA is all that survives: 42 bases in frame from base 1. Looking up the germline V gene (reference sequence) yields CDR1 LNHDA and CDR2 SQIVND. V and J are truncated by 7 bases and 4 bases respectively, leaving an intervening sequence of 14 bases.

The sample is drawn from a study of control samples from healthy donors and cancer patients (dated by TCRdb to the early 2020s). The sequenced material came from PBMCs. The chain is encoded by TRBV19 joined to TRBJ2-1, with the D segment identity uncertain. The receptor was isolated from a woman aged 50 to 65 with head and neck cancer. The bases are TGTGCCAGTACCCCGGACCATAGGTACAATGAGCAGTTCTTC. Its protein product is CASTPDHRYNEQFF. The variable domain in full, with residues beyond the CDR3 obtained from the reference TRBV19 and TRBJ2-1 genes, is DGGITQSPKYLFRKEGQNVTLSCEQNLNHDAMYWYRQDPGQGLRLIYYSQIVNDFQKGDIAEGYSVSREKKESFPLTVTSAQKNPTAFYLCASTPDHRYNEQFFGPGTRLTVL.